What follows is one TCR beta chain and its context. Its specificity is unknown. The data were taken from a study of CD8 T cells in Susac syndrome. Study-wide results and limits: It was acknowledged in the study that the number of individuals who were included in its TCR sequencing and HLA analysis was relatively small.

V gave up 0 bases and J gave up 0 bases, with 12 bases separating them. The germline gives CDR1 MNHEY, CDR2 SVGEGT. The CDR3 sequence is 16 residues long. RNA amounts of roughly 0.45 to 1 ug underwent reverse transcription with random hexamers. TCRdb analysed the immunoSEQ multiplex PCR reads with MiXCR anew, one entry per CDR3 protein. The table lists 150,000 to 190,000 distinct CDR3 sequences, 85% to 95% of them singletons. The receptor was isolated from a human donor with multiple sclerosis. The chain uses TRBV6-2 or TRBV6-3 and TRBJ2-7, with D unresolved. Source material: CD8+ T cells from PBMCs. The CDR3 sequence is CASSYSTAVPSYEQYF. For the CDR3, the DNA is TGTGCCAGCAGTTACTCAACCGCGGTACCCTCCTACGAGCAGTACTTC.